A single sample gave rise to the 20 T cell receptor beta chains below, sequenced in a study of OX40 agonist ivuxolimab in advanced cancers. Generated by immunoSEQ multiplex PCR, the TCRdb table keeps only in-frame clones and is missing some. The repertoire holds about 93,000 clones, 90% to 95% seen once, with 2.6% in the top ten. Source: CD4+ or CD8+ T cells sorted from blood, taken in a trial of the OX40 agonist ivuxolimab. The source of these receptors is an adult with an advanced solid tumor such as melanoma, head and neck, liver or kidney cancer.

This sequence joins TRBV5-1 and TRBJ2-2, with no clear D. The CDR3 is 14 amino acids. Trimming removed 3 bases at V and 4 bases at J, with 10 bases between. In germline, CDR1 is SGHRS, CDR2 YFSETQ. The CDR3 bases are TGCGCCAGCAGCTCAAATGCTGCCACCGGGGAGCTGTTTTTT. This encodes CASSSNAATGELFF.

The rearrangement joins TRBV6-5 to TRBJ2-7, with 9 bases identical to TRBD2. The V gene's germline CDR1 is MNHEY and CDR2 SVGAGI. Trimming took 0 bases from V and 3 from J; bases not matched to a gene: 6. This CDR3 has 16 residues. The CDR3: CASSYSITSGRYEQYF. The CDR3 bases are TGTGCCAGCAGTTACTCCATCACTAGCGGGCGCTACGAGCAGTACTTC.

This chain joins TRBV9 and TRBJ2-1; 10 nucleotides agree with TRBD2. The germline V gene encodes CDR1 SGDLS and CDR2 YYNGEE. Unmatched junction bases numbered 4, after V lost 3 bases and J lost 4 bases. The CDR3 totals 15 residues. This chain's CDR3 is CASSAGAGGYNEQFF. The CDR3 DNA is TGTGCCAGCAGCGCCGGAGCGGGAGGGTACAATGAGCAGTTCTTC. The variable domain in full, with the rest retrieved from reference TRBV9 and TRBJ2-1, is DSGVTQTPKHLITATGQRVTLRCSPRSGDLSVYWYQQSLDQGLQFLIQYYNGEERAKGNILERFSAQQFPDLHSELNLSSLELGDSALYFCASSAGAGGYNEQFFGPGTRLTVL.

The CDR3 DNA is TGTGCCAGCAGTCCCGGACAGAGGCGAAACACCATATATTTT. This translates into CASSPGQRRNTIYF. The chain uses TRBV28 and TRBJ1-3; D perhaps matches TRBD1 (6 bases). The V gene lost 5 bases and the J gene lost 5 bases, with 13 bases spanning the gap. The CDR3 runs 14 residues. Germline V gives CDR1 MDHEN, CDR2 SYDVKM.

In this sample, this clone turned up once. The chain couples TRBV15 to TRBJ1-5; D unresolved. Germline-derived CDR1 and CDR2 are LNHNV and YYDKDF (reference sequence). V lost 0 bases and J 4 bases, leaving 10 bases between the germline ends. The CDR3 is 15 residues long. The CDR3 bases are TGTGCCACCAGCAGAGAACCGGAGCGTAATCAGCCCCAGCATTTT. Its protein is CATSREPERNQPQHF.

The CDR3 loop reads CASSQSPSGANVLTF. For the CDR3, the DNA is TGTGCCAGCAGCCAATCCCCTTCCGGGGCCAACGTCCTGACTTTC. This sequence joins TRBV5-6 and TRBJ2-6; D unresolved. This CDR3 has 15 residues. The germline V gene encodes CDR1 SGHDT and CDR2 YYEEEE. V was trimmed by 4 bases and J by 4 bases, leaving 12 bases between them.

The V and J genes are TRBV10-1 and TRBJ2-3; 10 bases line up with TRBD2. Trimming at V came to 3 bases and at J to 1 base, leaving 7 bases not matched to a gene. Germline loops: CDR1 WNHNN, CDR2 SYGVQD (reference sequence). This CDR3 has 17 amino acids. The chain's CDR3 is CASSDPLAGVGTDTQYF. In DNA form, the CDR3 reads TGCGCCAGCAGTGACCCCCTAGCGGGAGTGGGCACAGATACGCAGTATTTT.

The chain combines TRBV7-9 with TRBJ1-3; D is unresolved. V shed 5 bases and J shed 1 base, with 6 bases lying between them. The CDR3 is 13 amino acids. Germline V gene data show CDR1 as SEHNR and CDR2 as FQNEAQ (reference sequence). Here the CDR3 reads CASSRGSGNTIYF. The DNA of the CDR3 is TGTGCCAGCAGCCGGGGTTCTGGAAACACCATATATTTT.

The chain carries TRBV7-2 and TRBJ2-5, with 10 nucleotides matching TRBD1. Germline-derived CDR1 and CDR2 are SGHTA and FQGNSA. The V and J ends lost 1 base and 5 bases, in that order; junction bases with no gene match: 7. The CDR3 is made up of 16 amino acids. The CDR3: CASSLVGQGSRETQYF. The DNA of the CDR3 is TGTGCCAGCAGCTTAGTGGGACAGGGGTCTCGGGAGACCCAGTACTTC.

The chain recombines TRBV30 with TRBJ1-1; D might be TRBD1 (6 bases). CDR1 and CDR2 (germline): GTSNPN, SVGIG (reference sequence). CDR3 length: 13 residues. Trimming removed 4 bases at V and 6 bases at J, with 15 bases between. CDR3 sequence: CAWKYGGRSEAFF. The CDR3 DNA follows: TGTGCCTGGAAGTACGGGGGCAGGTCTGAAGCTTTCTTT.

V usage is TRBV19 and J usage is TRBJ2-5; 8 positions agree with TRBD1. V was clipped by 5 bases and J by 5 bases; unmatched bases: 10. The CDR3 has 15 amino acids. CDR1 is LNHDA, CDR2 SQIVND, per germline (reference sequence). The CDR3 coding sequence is TGTGCCAGTAGTGCGACAGGGGACTTTGTGGAGACCCAGTACTTC. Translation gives CASSATGDFVETQYF.

DNA for the CDR3: TGTGCCTGGAGTCCATCTTGGGACAGTGTCAATGAAAAACTGTTTTTT. Translated: CAWSPSWDSVNEKLFF. V and J are TRBV30 and TRBJ1-4; TRBD1 agrees at 7 bases. The junction had 11 bases not matched to a gene; V was cut back by 2 bases and J by 5 bases. CDR1 GTSNPN and CDR2 SVGIG come from the germline V gene (reference sequence). The CDR3 runs 16 residues.

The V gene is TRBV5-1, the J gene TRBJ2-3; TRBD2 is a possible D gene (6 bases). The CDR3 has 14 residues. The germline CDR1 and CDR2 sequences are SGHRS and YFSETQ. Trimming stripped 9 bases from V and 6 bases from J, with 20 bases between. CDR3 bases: TGCGCCACGGGAGAGGTTGGGGCGGCGGATACGCAGTATTTT. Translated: CATGEVGAADTQYF.

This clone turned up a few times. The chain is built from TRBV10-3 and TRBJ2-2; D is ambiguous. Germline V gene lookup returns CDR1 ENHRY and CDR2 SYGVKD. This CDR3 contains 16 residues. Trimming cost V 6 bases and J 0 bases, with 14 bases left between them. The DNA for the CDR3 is TGTGCCATCAGGCGATCTGGACCTCCGAACACCGGGGAGCTGTTTTTT. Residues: CAIRRSGPPNTGELFF.

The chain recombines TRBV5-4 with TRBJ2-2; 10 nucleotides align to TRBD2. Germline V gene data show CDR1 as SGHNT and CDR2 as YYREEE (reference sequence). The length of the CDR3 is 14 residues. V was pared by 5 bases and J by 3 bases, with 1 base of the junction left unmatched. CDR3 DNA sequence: TGTGCCAGCAGAAGCGGGAGGGACACCGGGGAGCTGTTTTTT. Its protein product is CASRSGRDTGELFF.

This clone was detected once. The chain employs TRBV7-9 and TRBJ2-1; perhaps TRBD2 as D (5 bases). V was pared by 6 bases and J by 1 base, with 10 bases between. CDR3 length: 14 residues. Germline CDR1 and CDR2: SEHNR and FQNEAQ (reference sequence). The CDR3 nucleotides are TGTGCCAGCAGTGTTAGCGTTTCCTACAATGAGCAGTTCTTC. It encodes CASSVSVSYNEQFF.

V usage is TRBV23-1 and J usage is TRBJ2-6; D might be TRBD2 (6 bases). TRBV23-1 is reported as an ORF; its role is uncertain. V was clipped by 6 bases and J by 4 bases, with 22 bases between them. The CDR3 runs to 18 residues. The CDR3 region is CASSFGTGDSGGANVLTF. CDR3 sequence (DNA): TGCGCCAGCAGCTTCGGCACGGGGGACTCAGGCGGGGCCAACGTCCTGACTTTC.

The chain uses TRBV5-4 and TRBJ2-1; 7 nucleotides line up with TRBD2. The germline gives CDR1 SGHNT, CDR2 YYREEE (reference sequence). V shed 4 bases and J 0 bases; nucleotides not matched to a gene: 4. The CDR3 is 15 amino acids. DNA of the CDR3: TGTGCCAGCAGCCCGAGCGGGACCTCCTACAATGAGCAGTTCTTC. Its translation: CASSPSGTSYNEQFF.

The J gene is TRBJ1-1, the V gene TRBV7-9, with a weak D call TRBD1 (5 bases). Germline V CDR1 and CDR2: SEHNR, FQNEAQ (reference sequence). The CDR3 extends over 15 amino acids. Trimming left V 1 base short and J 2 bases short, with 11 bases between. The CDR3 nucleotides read TGTGCCAGCAGCTTAGTGCCCAGGGCAAACACTGAAGCTTTCTTT. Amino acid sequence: CASSLVPRANTEAFF.

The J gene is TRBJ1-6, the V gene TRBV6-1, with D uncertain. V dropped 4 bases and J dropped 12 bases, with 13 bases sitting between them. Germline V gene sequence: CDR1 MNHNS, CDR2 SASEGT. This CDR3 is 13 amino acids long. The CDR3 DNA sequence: TGTGCCAGCAGTGTTTTTGAAGACAAACCCCTCCACTTT. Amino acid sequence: CASSVFEDKPLHF.